Sequencing of this TCR beta chain was carried out in a study of cytotoxic CD8 clonotypes in ibrutinib-treated CLL (dated by TCRdb to about 2021). With respect to the entire study: The cohort was composed of 11 relapsed/refractory and approximately 16 treatment-naive patients; IGHV unmutated status was identified in 17 patients. Responses were partial in some 24 patients and complete in 2; after median about 5.5 years follow-up, about 14 stayed in remission and roughly twelve progressed. Samples at response were collected after a median of roughly twelve months of treatment, with a range of roughly 6 to 40 months. On average, each sample had roughly 260,000 productive templates and more than 75,000 productive rearrangements. Of the approximately 90 people in the trial, approximately 28 had longitudinal samples available. Cryopreserved peripheral blood mononuclear cells were collected before treatment, at response, and at either disease progression or sustained remission. Every remission and progressive disease sample was obtained while ibrutinib was still being received by the patients.

The germline V and J ends show losses of 0 bases and 3 bases respectively, and no gene match explains 5 bases of the junction. CDR1 is given as MGHRA and CDR2 as YSYEKL, both from the germline V gene. The CDR3 covers 16 residues, taking in both the cysteine and the phenylalanine. Only CDR3 DNA remains: 48 bases, in frame from the first base. For TCR beta library preparation, about 2.2 micrograms of genomic DNA were extracted from the cryopreserved PBMCs. Longitudinal blood samples from CLL patients receiving ibrutinib monotherapy were subjected to high-throughput TCR beta sequencing. The patients took part in an open-label, single-center phase 2 trial of ibrutinib monotherapy. Study-level results and caveats: Sustained-remission and progressing patients did not have matched sampling times, and lymph node repertoires were not examined. Public clonotypes were rare and either shrank or stayed stable during treatment, and the rise in clonality at ibrutinib response reflected expansion of private clonotypes. An increase in clonality was observed at ibrutinib response, with clonality remaining stable during sustained remission and falling back toward baseline at progression. Baseline clonality exceeded that of age-matched healthy donors and correlated strongly with circulating CD8+ T-cell counts.

Comment on this clone: This receptor's antigen is unknown. Base qualities are not recorded, but no much larger clone differs from it by a single base.

Each clonotype received, on average, around 10x coverage in deep resolution sequencing performed on a MiSeq, where the target depth lay between 1 in 1 million and 1 in 200,000 T cells. The immunoSEQ hsTCRB Kit was used to generate TCR beta libraries. Under the source paper's analysis protocol: ImmunoSEQ Data Assistant and ImmunoSEQ Analyzer were used for data analysis, and V, D and J genes were assigned according to IMGT definitions. Clonality was computed as one minus normalized Shannon entropy of productive rearrangement frequencies, ranging from 0 to 1. Public clonotype analysis was restricted to overrepresented clonotypes comprising at least 0.05% of each patient's repertoire. Repertoires from about a dozen age-matched healthy donors in immuneACCESS were used as clonality controls. In its TCRdb copy, this immuneACCESS table keeps in-frame sequences only and misses some clones. Where compared with another copy, unresolved V genes explain less than half of these, and the others have no known cause. That table supplies the V and J calls and clone size; D and trimming were determined from the DNA. The sample table records 300,000 or so clones; roughly 70% of these occur just once. 5% to 6.5% of the sample rests with the top ten.

The receptor chain draws on TRBV4-1 and TRBJ2-3, with TRBD1 matching 8 junction bases. This TCR was recovered from a human donor with chronic lymphocytic leukemia. Here the sequenced sample was PBMCs, taken after 36 months of ibrutinib treatment. Here the CDR3 is given as CASSQERQGLTDTQYF. DNA sequence: TGCGCCAGCAGCCAAGAACGACAGGGGTTGACAGATACGCAGTATTTT.